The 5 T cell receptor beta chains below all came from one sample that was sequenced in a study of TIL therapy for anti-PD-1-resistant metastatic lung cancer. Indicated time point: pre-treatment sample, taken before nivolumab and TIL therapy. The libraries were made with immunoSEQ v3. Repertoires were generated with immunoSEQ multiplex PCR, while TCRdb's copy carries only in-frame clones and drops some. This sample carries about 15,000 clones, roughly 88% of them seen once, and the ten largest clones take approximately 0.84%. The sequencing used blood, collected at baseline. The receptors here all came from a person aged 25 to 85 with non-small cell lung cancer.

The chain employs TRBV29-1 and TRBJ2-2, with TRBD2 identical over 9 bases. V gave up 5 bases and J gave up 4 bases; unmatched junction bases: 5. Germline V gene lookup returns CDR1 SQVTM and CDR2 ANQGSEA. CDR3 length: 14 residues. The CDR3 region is CSVYSGSLTGELFF. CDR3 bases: TGCAGCGTTTATAGCGGGAGTCTCACCGGGGAGCTGTTTTTT.

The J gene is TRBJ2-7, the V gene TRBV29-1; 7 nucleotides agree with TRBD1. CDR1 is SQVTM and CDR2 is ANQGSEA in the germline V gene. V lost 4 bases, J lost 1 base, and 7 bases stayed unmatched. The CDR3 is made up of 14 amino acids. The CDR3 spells CSVVADRWSYEQYV. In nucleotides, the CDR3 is TGCAGCGTTGTGGCGGACAGGTGGTCCTACGAGCAGTACGTC.

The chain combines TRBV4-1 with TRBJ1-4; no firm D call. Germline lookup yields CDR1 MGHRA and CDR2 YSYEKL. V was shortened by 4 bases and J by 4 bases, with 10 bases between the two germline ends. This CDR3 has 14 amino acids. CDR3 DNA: TGCGCCAGCAGCCCCCGGGGTGTTAATGAAAAACTGTTTTTT. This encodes CASSPRGVNEKLFF.

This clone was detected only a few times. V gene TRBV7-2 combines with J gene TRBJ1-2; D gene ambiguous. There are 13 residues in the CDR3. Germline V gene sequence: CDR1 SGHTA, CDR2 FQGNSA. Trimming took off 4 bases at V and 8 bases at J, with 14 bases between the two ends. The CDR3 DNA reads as TGTGCCAGCAGCTCCCCCCGGGGTTACGGCTACACCTTC. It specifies CASSSPRGYGYTF.

The CDR3 coding sequence is TGTGCCAGCAGCTTCATCGATCAGCCCCAGCATTTT. The encoded protein is CASSFIDQPQHF. The V gene is TRBV5-5, the J gene TRBJ1-5, with no clear D. V dropped 2 bases and J dropped 5 bases, with 5 bases sitting between them. Germline-derived CDR1 and CDR2 are SGHKS and YYEKEE (reference sequence). The CDR3 runs 12 residues.